This record concerns one T cell receptor beta chain sequence. No antigen is known for it. This sample was included in a study of shared clonotypes between healthy human individuals. The assay was immunoSEQ multiplex PCR, and TCRdb's table has in-frame clones only and misses some. The sample lists nearly 1 million clones; approximately 80% were seen once. This CDR3 comprises 14 residues. Germline CDR1 is KGHSH and CDR2 is LQKENI. V lost 2 bases, J lost 5 bases, and 10 bases lay in between. Findings of the study overall: Estimated richness values were generally larger in naive subsets than in memory subsets. Several donors held approximately 4.5% of naive CD4 clonotypes in common.

This TCR was recovered from a man aged 18 to 29 in good health. The rearrangement links TRBV18 to TRBJ2-1, with no clear D. The sequencing input was memory CD4+ T cells sorted from blood. Subset: CD45RA-negative fraction. DNA for the CDR3: TGTGCCAGCTCACCATCTAGTGGTAACAATGAGCAGTTCTTC. Translation: CASSPSSGNNEQFF.